The 4 T cell receptor beta chains listed next were all sequenced from one sample in a study of T cells in women clearing cervical HPV infection. Sequenced by immunoSEQ multiplex PCR; TCRdb stores in-frame clones only, minus some. Its table records tens of thousands of clones. Specimen: blood buffy coat. Every receptor here comes from a woman between 18 and 75 years old with a cervical HPV16 infection that either progressed to CIN3+ or cleared (not recorded which).

About this clone: The read falls 3 residues short of the CDR3 end, and the missing part is taken from the germline J gene. The chain combines TRBV11-2 with TRBJ1-2; D is perhaps TRBD1 (6 bases). V lost 5 bases and J 5 bases, leaving 12 bases between the germline ends. The germline V gene encodes CDR1 SGHAT and CDR2 FQNNGV. This CDR3 is built from 13 residues. CDR3 bases read: TGTGCCAGCAGCCAGGGGTCTGGGTATGGC. It translates to CASSQGSGYG. The complete CDR3 protein is CASSQGSGYGYTF.

In regard to this clone: The CDR3 goes on 3 residues after the read ends, and that part is filled in from the germline J gene. V is TRBV11-2 and J is TRBJ2-5; maybe TRBD1 (5 bases). Germline CDR1 and CDR2: SGHAT and FQNNGV. CDR3 size: 13 residues. Incomplete CDR3 DNA: TGTGCCAGCAGCCGCCCCCTGACAGATACC. This translates into CASSRPLTDT. The whole CDR3 sequence is CASSRPLTDTQYF.

To note about this clone: Read coverage stops 3 residues before the CDR3 terminus; the germline J gene supplies the remainder. The chain is built from TRBV7-9 and TRBJ1-1; D is unclear. Trimming removed 1 base at V and 7 bases at J, with 10 bases between. Germline CDR1 SEHNR, CDR2 FQNEAQ (reference sequence). The CDR3 totals 13 residues. The CDR3 spells CASSLVPTGEAFF. The CDR3 bases that were read are TGTGCCAGCAGCTTAGTCCCCACCGGTGAA.

Comments on this clone: The CDR3 end lies 3 residues beyond the end of the read and is filled in from the germline J gene. This chain joins TRBV7-2 and TRBJ2-2, with D maybe TRBD2 (5 bases). Trimming removed 3 bases at V and 4 bases at J, with 9 bases between. The CDR3 is 14 residues long. Germline CDR1 and CDR2: SGHTA and FQGNSA. This CDR3 reads CASSFRGSTGELFF. CDR3 DNA, as far as it was read: TGTGCCAGCAGCTTCCGCGGGTCCACCGGGGAG.